The 26 T cell receptor beta chains given below trace back to one sample, sequenced in a study of blood T cell repertoires in COVID-19. TCRdb's table, derived via immunoSEQ multiplex PCR, lists solely in-frame clones and lacks some. The table has 65,000 to 80,000 clones, roughly four fifths seen once. Input material: peripheral blood. Receptors were obtained from a human donor in a cohort sampled during active COVID-19.

This clone was detected a few times. V and J are TRBV3-1 (or the pseudogene TRBV3-2) and TRBJ2-2; the match to TRBD2 covers 9 bases. This CDR3 is 12 amino acids long. Germline V lookup: CDR1 LGHDT, CDR2 YNNKEL (reference sequence). Losses at the gene ends were 6 bases for V and 14 bases for J; bases not matched to a gene: 7. CDR3 loop: CASRLSGGLLFF. The CDR3 DNA is TGTGCCAGCAGACTGAGCGGGGGGCTCCTGTTTTTT.

CDR3 nucleotide sequence: TGTGCCAGCAGTGGGGAGAGGGACACTGAAAGACCCCTCCACTTT. Translation: CASSGERDTERPLHF. V is TRBV2 and J is TRBJ1-6, with D maybe TRBD1 (6 bases). Trimming took off 4 bases at V and 12 bases at J, with 19 bases between the two ends. The CDR3 covers 15 residues. Per the germline V gene, CDR1 is SNHLY and CDR2 is FYNNEI.

This clone was found a few times. The limits of the CDR3 on the DNA are not certain, so only TCRdb's listed CDR3 is given. This sequence joins TRBV13 and TRBJ1-3; no check of the table's D call, TRBD1, against the DNA was made. CDR1 is PRHDT, CDR2 FYEKMQ, per germline (reference sequence). A total of 13 residues make up the CDR3, ends included. CDR3 residues: CASSFGPGQGLYF.

The V gene is TRBV6-5, the J gene TRBJ1-2; 9 nucleotides agree with TRBD1. CDR3 length: 14 residues. Germline V gene lookup returns CDR1 MNHEY and CDR2 SVGAGI. Germline trimming cut 4 bases from V and 6 bases from J; bases unmatched to any gene: 6. The CDR3 bases are TGTGCCAGCAGTTCGAACCGGGACAGGGATGGCTACACCTTC. Its protein product is CASSSNRDRDGYTF.

This rearrangement joins TRBV9 to TRBJ2-3, with 11 bases that match TRBD2. V lost 3 bases, J lost 4 bases, and 4 bases stayed unmatched. The germline V gene encodes CDR1 SGDLS and CDR2 YYNGEE. The CDR3 extends over 15 amino acids. CDR3 loop: CASSGLAGRADTQYF. The CDR3 DNA reads TGTGCCAGCAGCGGACTAGCGGGGCGGGCAGATACGCAGTATTTT.

The rearrangement joins TRBV10-3 to TRBJ2-7; D is unclear. V shed 2 bases and J shed 3 bases, with 8 bases lying between them. Germline lookup yields CDR1 ENHRY and CDR2 SYGVKD. This CDR3 region has 13 residues. CDR3 coding DNA: TGTGCCATCAGTGAGGAAACAGTCTACGAGCAGTACTTC. Translation: CAISEETVYEQYF.

This chain joins TRBV10-3 and TRBJ1-1; 7 bases are a match to TRBD1. This CDR3 comprises 13 residues. The germline gives CDR1 ENHRY, CDR2 SYGVKD. The V segment lost 6 bases and the J segment 3 bases; nucleotides outside the gene matches: 4. CDR3 DNA: TGTGCCATCAGGCAGGGGGTAGACACTGAAGCTTTCTTT. Protein product: CAIRQGVDTEAFF.

The chain recombines TRBV23-1 with TRBJ2-1; the match to TRBD2 covers 7 bases. TRBV23-1 is noted as an ORF with a role that remains uncertain. V shed 10 bases, J shed 9 bases, and the junction held 3 bases outside the gene matches. This CDR3 comprises 10 residues. The CDR3 loop reads CATGGGEQFF. In nucleotides, the CDR3 is TGCGCCACCGGCGGGGGTGAGCAGTTCTTC.

This chain connects TRBV5-4 to TRBJ1-4, with D unresolved. The CDR3 is made up of 14 amino acids. Per germline, CDR1 SGHNT and CDR2 YYREEE (reference sequence). V was trimmed by 0 bases and J by 5 bases, leaving 8 bases between them. CDR3 bases: TGTGCCAGCAGCTTGGGTGTTATGAATGAAAAACTGTTTTTT. The encoded protein is CASSLGVMNEKLFF.

This clone was recorded a few times. The genes are TRBV5-1 and TRBJ2-1; a weak D match, TRBD2 (7 bases). The V gene lost 4 bases and the J gene lost 2 bases, with 13 bases spanning the gap. Germline values: CDR1 SGHRS, CDR2 YFSETQ. There are 15 residues in the CDR3. The CDR3 is CASSRGEGAYNEQFF. CDR3 nucleotide sequence: TGCGCCAGCAGCCGCGGGGAGGGGGCCTACAATGAGCAGTTCTTC.

This chain links TRBV27 with TRBJ1-6; D is possibly TRBD1 (6 bases). V was cut by 8 bases and J by 6 bases, with 17 bases left in between. This CDR3 spans 15 amino acids. CDR1 MNHEY and CDR2 SMNVEV come from the germline V gene (reference sequence). CDR3 amino acids: CASYPRGGRNSPLHF. The CDR3 DNA reads as TGTGCCAGCTACCCCCGGGGGGGGCGTAATTCACCCCTCCACTTT.

V gene TRBV6-5 combines with J gene TRBJ1-2; 9 bases map to TRBD1. Germline CDR1 and CDR2: MNHEY and SVGAGI. Losses at the gene ends were 6 bases for V and 4 bases for J; bases not matched to a gene: 6. The CDR3 runs to 14 residues. CDR3 protein: CASRKQGALYGYTF. For the CDR3, the DNA is TGTGCCAGCAGAAAACAGGGGGCCCTCTATGGCTACACCTTC.

The rearrangement links TRBV6-5 to TRBJ1-6, with D possibly TRBD1 on 5 matching bases. The CDR3 covers 14 residues. Germline V CDR1 and CDR2: MNHEY, SVGAGI. The ends were cut back, 6 bases at V and 9 bases at J, with 15 bases in the middle. The CDR3 region is CASRRASGGSPLHF. The CDR3, as DNA: TGTGCCAGCAGGCGGGCCTCGGGGGGTTCACCCCTCCACTTT.

The chain links TRBV19 to TRBJ1-3; maybe TRBD1 (5 bases). Germline CDR1 and CDR2: LNHDA and SQIVND (reference sequence). The CDR3 extends over 15 amino acids. Trimming removed 3 bases from V and 0 bases from J, with 9 bases in between. The CDR3 sequence is CASSISGYSGNTIYF. The CDR3 DNA sequence: TGTGCCAGTAGTATCTCAGGGTACTCTGGAAACACCATATATTTT.

This clone was seen once. J is TRBJ2-1 and V is TRBV29-1, with D hard to call. The CDR3 runs 14 residues. V was cut by 3 bases and J by 6 bases, with 15 bases left in between. Germline CDR1 SQVTM, CDR2 ANQGSEA. CDR3 in DNA: TGCAGCGTTGAGGGCCCCCTTCGGCCCAATGAGCAGTTCTTC. Its protein is CSVEGPLRPNEQFF.

In DNA, the CDR3 is TGCGCCAGCACACTACAGGGGGCGGTAGCCAATTCACCCCTCCACTTT. It specifies CASTLQGAVANSPLHF. The V gene is TRBV5-1, the J gene TRBJ1-6; the match to TRBD1 covers 9 bases. This CDR3 spans 16 amino acids. V trimming: 6 bases; J trimming: 7 bases; junction bases outside the gene matches: 11. Germline values: CDR1 SGHRS, CDR2 YFSETQ.

The rearrangement joins TRBV5-1 to TRBJ1-2, with TRBD1 identical over 7 bases. V trimming: 5 bases; J trimming: 3 bases; junction bases outside the gene matches: 7. The CDR3 sequence is 14 residues long. The V gene's germline CDR1 is SGHRS and CDR2 YFSETQ. The DNA of the CDR3 is TGCGCCAGCAGACATGGGACAGCTGACTATGGCTACACCTTC. Protein sequence: CASRHGTADYGYTF.

CDR3 coding DNA: TGCGCCAGCAGCGTGACGCGGGGGAACAATGAGCAGTTCTTC. Protein product: CASSVTRGNNEQFF. V and J are TRBV5-1 and TRBJ2-1; TRBD2 matches 7 bases. The CDR3 covers 14 residues. V lost 4 bases and J lost 5; bases outside the gene matches: 6. In germline, CDR1 is SGHRS, CDR2 YFSETQ.

V usage is TRBV30 and J usage is TRBJ1-2, with a possible D match to TRBD1 (6 bases). Trimming pared 2 bases from V and 0 bases from J, leaving 10 bases between. The CDR3 covers 14 residues. The germline V gene has CDR1 GTSNPN and CDR2 SVGIG (reference sequence). CDR3 DNA: TGTGCCTGGAGTACGGGGGGCCCTAACTATGGCTACACCTTC. This codes for CAWSTGGPNYGYTF.

The chain is built from TRBV7-2 and TRBJ1-2; D is perhaps TRBD1 (6 bases). Per germline, CDR1 SGHTA and CDR2 FQGNSA. The V end was cut by 5 bases, the J end by 0 bases, with 13 bases between. This CDR3 has 15 residues. CDR3 coding DNA: TGTGCCAGCAGCCAAGGACAGAGAACTAACTATGGCTACACCTTC. It translates to CASSQGQRTNYGYTF. The full variable domain, in which reference TRBV7-2 and TRBJ1-2 provide the parts outside the CDR3, is GAGVSQSPSNKVTEKGKDVELRCDPISGHTALYWYRQSLGQGLEFLIYFQGNSAPDKSGLPSDRFSAERTGGSVSTLTIQRTQQEDSAVYLCASSQGQRTNYGYTFGSGTRLTVV.

The chain combines TRBV4-2 with TRBJ2-5, with a weak D call TRBD1 (5 bases). V lost 3 bases and J lost 5, with 16 bases in between. Per the germline V gene, CDR1 is LGHNA and CDR2 is YNFKEQ. The CDR3 consists of 15 residues. The CDR3: CASSQGLPVGETQYF. CDR3 sequence (DNA): TGTGCCAGCAGCCAGGGGCTGCCAGTTGGGGAGACCCAGTACTTC.

The J gene is TRBJ2-4, the V gene TRBV18, with 8 bases aligning to TRBD2. V lost 1 base to trimming and J lost 6 bases; unmatched junction nucleotides: 5. The CDR3 extends over 15 amino acids. CDR1 KGHSH and CDR2 LQKENI come from the germline V gene. This CDR3 reads CASSPRAGVGNIQYF. CDR3 DNA sequence: TGTGCCAGCTCACCACGAGCGGGGGTGGGAAACATTCAGTACTTC. Drawing the rest from reference TRBV18 and TRBJ2-4, the complete variable domain is NAGVMQNPRHLVRRRGQEARLRCSPMKGHSHVYWYRQLPEEGLKFMVYLQKENIIDESGMPKERFSAEFPKEGPSILRIQQVVRGDSAAYFCASSPRAGVGNIQYFGAGTRLSVL.

DNA of the CDR3: TGTGCCAGCAGCTTACGACAGGCTTACTCCTACAATGAGCAGTTCTTC. Protein product: CASSLRQAYSYNEQFF. The V gene is TRBV13, the J gene TRBJ2-1; possible D gene TRBD1, 6 bases. The CDR3 extends over 16 amino acids. V was pared by 2 bases and J by 0 bases, with 11 bases between. Germline CDR1 PRHDT, CDR2 FYEKMQ (reference sequence).

This rearrangement joins TRBV28 to TRBJ1-6; 9 nucleotides agree with TRBD1. Trimming cost V 7 bases and J 7 bases; bases outside gene matches: 14. Germline V CDR1 and CDR2: MDHEN, SYDVKM. The CDR3 extends over 17 amino acids. Here the CDR3 DNA reads TGTGCCAGCAATCTAGCCGGGACAGGGAGGAAGAATTCACCCCTCCACTTT. It is translated as CASNLAGTGRKNSPLHF. Using reference TRBV28 and TRBJ1-6 for the parts outside the CDR3, the full variable domain is DVKVTQSSRYLVKRTGEKVFLECVQDMDHENMFWYRQDPGLGLRLIYFSYDVKMKEKGDIPEGYSVSREKKERFSLILESASTNQTSMYLCASNLAGTGRKNSPLHFGNGTRLTVT.

This clone was seen just once. The chain recombines TRBV6-6 with TRBJ1-4; a weak D match, TRBD1 (6 bases). The CDR3 loop spans 15 amino acids. The germline CDR1 and CDR2 sequences are MNHNY and SVGAGI (reference sequence). With 4 bases removed from V and 8 bases from J, the gap between germline ends came to 17 bases. CDR3 region: CASSSQGTTQEKLFF. CDR3 DNA sequence: TGTGCCAGCAGTTCGCAGGGGACGACCCAGGAAAAACTGTTTTTT.

The V and J genes are TRBV29-1 and TRBJ1-1; weak D call: TRBD1 (5 bases). Germline CDR1 is SQVTM and CDR2 is ANQGSEA. The CDR3 is 12 amino acids. V was clipped by 5 bases and J by 2 bases, with 9 bases between them. CDR3 in DNA: TGCAGCGTTCGACAGTTCAACACTGAAGCTTTCTTT. Translated: CSVRQFNTEAFF.